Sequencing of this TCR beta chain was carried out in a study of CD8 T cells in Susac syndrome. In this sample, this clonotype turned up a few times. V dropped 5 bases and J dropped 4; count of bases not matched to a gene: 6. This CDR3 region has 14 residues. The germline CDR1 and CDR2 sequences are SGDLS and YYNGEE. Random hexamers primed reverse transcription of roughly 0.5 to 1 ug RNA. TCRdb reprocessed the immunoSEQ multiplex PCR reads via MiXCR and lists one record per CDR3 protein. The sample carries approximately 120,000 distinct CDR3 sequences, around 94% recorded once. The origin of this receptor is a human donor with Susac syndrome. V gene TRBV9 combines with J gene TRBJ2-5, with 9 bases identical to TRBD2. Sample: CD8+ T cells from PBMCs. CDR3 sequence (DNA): TGTGCCAGCAGTCCTGCGGGAGGGTCAGAGACCCAGTACTTC. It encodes CASSPAGGSETQYF.